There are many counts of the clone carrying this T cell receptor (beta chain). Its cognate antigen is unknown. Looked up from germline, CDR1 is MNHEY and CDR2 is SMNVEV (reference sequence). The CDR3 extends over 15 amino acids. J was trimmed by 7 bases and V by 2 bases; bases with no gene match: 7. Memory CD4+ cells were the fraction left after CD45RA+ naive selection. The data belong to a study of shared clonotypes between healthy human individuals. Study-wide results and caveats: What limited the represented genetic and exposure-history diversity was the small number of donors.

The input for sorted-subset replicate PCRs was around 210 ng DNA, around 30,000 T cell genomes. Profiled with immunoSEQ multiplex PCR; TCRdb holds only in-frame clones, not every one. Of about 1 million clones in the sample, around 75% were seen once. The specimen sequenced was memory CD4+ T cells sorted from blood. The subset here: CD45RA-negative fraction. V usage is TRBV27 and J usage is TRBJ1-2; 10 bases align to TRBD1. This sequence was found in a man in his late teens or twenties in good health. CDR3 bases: TGTGCCAGCAGTTTACAGTCGGGACAGGGGCTTGGCTACACCTTC. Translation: CASSLQSGQGLGYTF.